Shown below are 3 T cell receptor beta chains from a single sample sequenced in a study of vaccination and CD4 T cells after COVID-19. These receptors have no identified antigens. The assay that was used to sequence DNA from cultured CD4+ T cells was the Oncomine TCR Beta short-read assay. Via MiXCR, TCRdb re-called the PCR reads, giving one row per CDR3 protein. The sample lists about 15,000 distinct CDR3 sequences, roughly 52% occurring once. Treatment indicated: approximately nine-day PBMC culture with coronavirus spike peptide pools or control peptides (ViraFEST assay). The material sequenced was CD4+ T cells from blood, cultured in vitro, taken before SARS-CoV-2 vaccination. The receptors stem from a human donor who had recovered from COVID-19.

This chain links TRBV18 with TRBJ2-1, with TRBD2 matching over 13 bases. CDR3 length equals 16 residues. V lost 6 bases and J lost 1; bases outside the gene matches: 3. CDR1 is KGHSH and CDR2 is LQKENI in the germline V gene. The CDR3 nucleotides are TGTGCCAGCTCGCCGGGACTAGCGGGATCCTACAATGAGCAGTTCTTC. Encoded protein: CASSPGLAGSYNEQFF.

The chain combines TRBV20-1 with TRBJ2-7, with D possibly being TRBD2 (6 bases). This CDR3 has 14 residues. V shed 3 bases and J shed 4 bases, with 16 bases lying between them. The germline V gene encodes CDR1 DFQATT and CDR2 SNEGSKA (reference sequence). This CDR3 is CSASPAGTEYEQYF. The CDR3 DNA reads TGCAGTGCTAGTCCAGCAGGGACTGAGTACGAGCAGTACTTC.

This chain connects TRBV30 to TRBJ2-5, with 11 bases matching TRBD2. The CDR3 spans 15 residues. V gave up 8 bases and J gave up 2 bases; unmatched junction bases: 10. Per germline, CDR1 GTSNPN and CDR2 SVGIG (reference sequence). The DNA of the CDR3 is TGTGCCCACCAGCCGGGACTAGCGGCTCAAGAGACCCAGTACTTC. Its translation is CAHQPGLAAQETQYF.